Following are 32 T cell receptor beta chains from one sample sequenced in a study of blood T cell repertoires in COVID-19 (dated by TCRdb to the early 2020s). Receptor amplification or capture employed the immunoSEQ multiplex PCR assay. This is the immuneACCESS table as TCRdb keeps it, with only in-frame sequences that have V and J called. A part of the clones is gone; compared with another copy, unresolved V genes explain less than half, and the rest is unexplained. In all, the sample holds 200,000 to 250,000 clones, and around 86% of those were seen once. 3% to 4.5% of the sample comes from the top ten. The sample was PBMCs or T cells enriched from blood (not recorded which). Source of these receptors: a woman aged 40 to 55 with acute COVID-19.

V and J are TRBV7-9 and TRBJ2-2; D gene ambiguous. The V gene's germline CDR1 is SEHNR and CDR2 FQNEAQ (reference sequence). V was clipped by 1 base and J by 4 bases, with 7 bases between them. The CDR3 runs to 14 residues. The chain's CDR3 is CASSLDQATGELFF. As DNA, the CDR3 is TGTGCCAGCAGCTTAGACCAGGCCACCGGGGAGCTGTTTTTT.

V and J are TRBV3-1 (or the pseudogene TRBV3-2) and TRBJ2-3; the D is unclear. This CDR3 is built from 12 residues. The V end was cut by 4 bases, the J end by 6 bases, with 8 bases between. Germline values: CDR1 LGHDT, CDR2 YNNKEL (reference sequence). The CDR3 bases are TGTGCCAGCAGCCCTCTGGGCGATACGCAGTATTTT. Its protein is CASSPLGDTQYF.

This chain connects TRBV5-1 to TRBJ2-2, with D unresolved. In germline, CDR1 is SGHRS, CDR2 YFSETQ. This CDR3 is 14 amino acids long. The V end lost 2 bases, the J end lost 1 base, and 6 bases lay between the germline ends. The CDR3 protein is CASSFPRNTGELFF. CDR3 in DNA: TGCGCCAGCAGCTTTCCGAGGAACACCGGGGAGCTGTTTTTT.

As concerns this clone: Other DNA sequences within the sample encode an identical CDR3. The chain couples TRBV5-1 to TRBJ2-2; 11 bases align to TRBD2. Per germline, CDR1 SGHRS and CDR2 YFSETQ. V dropped 4 bases and J dropped 2; count of bases not matched to a gene: 1. CDR3 length: 15 amino acids. The CDR3 here is CASSLAGGNTGELFF. In DNA form, the CDR3 reads TGCGCCAGCAGCCTAGCGGGAGGTAACACCGGGGAGCTGTTTTTT. The full variable domain, with the rest looked up from reference TRBV5-1 and TRBJ2-2, is KAGVTQTPRYLIKTRGQQVTLSCSPISGHRSVSWYQQTPGQGLQFLFEYFSETQRNKGNFPGRFSGRQFSNSRSEMNVSTLELGDSALYLCASSLAGGNTGELFFGEGSRLTVL.

The rearrangement links TRBV7-2 to TRBJ2-3, with D possibly TRBD1 on 5 matching bases. CDR3 length: 15 amino acids. The V end was cut by 2 bases, the J end by 3 bases, with 12 bases between. Germline V gene sequence: CDR1 SGHTA, CDR2 FQGNSA. The CDR3 DNA reads as TGTGCCAGCAGCTTACAGAGACAGTCGACAGATACGCAGTATTTT. Amino acids: CASSLQRQSTDTQYF.

The V call is TRBV28, the J call TRBJ2-7; 8 nucleotides match TRBD1. CDR3 size: 14 residues. Losses at the gene ends were 6 bases for V and 6 bases for J; bases not matched to a gene: 10. The germline CDR1 and CDR2 sequences are MDHEN and SYDVKM. The CDR3 nucleotides read TGTGCCAGCAGAGCAGGGGGCCCAAGAAGCGAGCAGTACTTC. Its translation is CASRAGGPRSEQYF.

The rearrangement links TRBV5-1 to TRBJ1-3; a possible D gene is TRBD1 (5 bases). V was shortened by 0 bases and J by 0 bases, with 10 bases between the two germline ends. The germline gives CDR1 SGHRS, CDR2 YFSETQ. This CDR3 has 16 amino acids. The CDR3 DNA reads TGCGCCAGCAGCTTGGATACAGGTCTCTCTGGAAACACCATATATTTT. Its translation is CASSLDTGLSGNTIYF.

This clone was recorded once. The chain employs TRBV3-1 (or the pseudogene TRBV3-2) and TRBJ2-3; the D gene is possibly TRBD2 (5 bases). The germline V gene encodes CDR1 LGHDT and CDR2 YNNKEL (reference sequence). Trimming took off 2 bases at V and 2 bases at J, with 11 bases between the two ends. There are 15 residues in the CDR3. This chain's CDR3 is CASSQSGGFTDTQYF. The CDR3 DNA reads as TGTGCCAGCAGCCAAAGCGGAGGCTTCACAGATACGCAGTATTTT.

The chain employs TRBV28 and TRBJ1-2; D is possibly TRBD1 (6 bases). V gave up 10 bases and J gave up 7 bases, with 16 bases separating them. Per the germline V gene, CDR1 is MDHEN and CDR2 is SYDVKM. The CDR3 runs to 12 residues. CDR3 DNA sequence: TGTGCCACACAAACAGGGTCCCCTGGCTACACCTTC. It encodes CATQTGSPGYTF.

This chain uses TRBV7-2 with TRBJ1-1; D is undetermined. Germline V lookup: CDR1 SGHTA, CDR2 FQGNSA. The CDR3 spans 13 residues. The V and J ends lost 2 bases and 0 bases respectively, with 4 bases between them. This CDR3 reads CASSLTVNTEAFF. Here the CDR3 DNA reads TGTGCCAGCAGCTTAACGGTGAACACTGAAGCTTTCTTT. The variable domain in full, completed from reference TRBV7-2 and TRBJ1-1, reads GAGVSQSPSNKVTEKGKDVELRCDPISGHTALYWYRQSLGQGLEFLIYFQGNSAPDKSGLPSDRFSAERTGGSVSTLTIQRTQQEDSAVYLCASSLTVNTEAFFGQGTRLTVV.

This clone was picked up one time. CDR3: CASSVDASGGTKQFF. The CDR3 region has the DNA TGTGCCAGCAGCGTAGACGCTAGCGGGGGGACTAAGCAGTTCTTC. The chain carries TRBV9 and TRBJ2-1; TRBD2 agrees at 11 bases. V shed 0 bases, J shed 11 bases, and the junction held 7 bases outside the gene matches. CDR3 length: 15 amino acids. Germline assignment: CDR1 SGDLS and CDR2 YYNGEE. The entire variable domain, with the rest obtained from reference TRBV9 and TRBJ2-1, is as follows: DSGVTQTPKHLITATGQRVTLRCSPRSGDLSVYWYQQSLDQGLQFLIQYYNGEERAKGNILERFSAQQFPDLHSELNLSSLELGDSALYFCASSVDASGGTKQFFGPGTRLTVL.

This sequence joins TRBV11-3 and TRBJ2-7, with 14 bases fitting TRBD2. V trimming: 4 bases; J trimming: 5 bases; junction bases outside the gene matches: 4. Germline values: CDR1 SGHNT, CDR2 YENEEA. The CDR3 totals 15 residues. As DNA, the CDR3 is TGTGCCAGCAGCTACTCGGGACTAGCGGGAGACGAGCAGTACTTC. Translated, it gives CASSYSGLAGDEQYF.

This chain links TRBV5-8 with TRBJ1-2; 7 bases are a match to TRBD1. This CDR3 comprises 14 residues. V dropped 1 base and J dropped 6; count of bases not matched to a gene: 6. Germline V CDR1 and CDR2: SGHTS, YDEGEE. The CDR3 sequence is CASSLRQGVHGYTF. CDR3 sequence (DNA): TGTGCCAGCAGCTTGCGACAGGGCGTCCATGGCTACACCTTC. Together with reference TRBV5-8 and TRBJ1-2, the CDR3 gives the full variable domain: EAGVTQSPTHLIKTRGQQATLRCSPISGHTSVYWYQQALGLGLQFLLWYDEGEERNRGNFPPRFSGRQFPNYSSELNVNALELEDSALYLCASSLRQGVHGYTFGSGTRLTVV.

This chain connects TRBV3-1 (or the pseudogene TRBV3-2) to TRBJ1-1; no firm D call. The ends were cut back, 3 bases at V and 5 bases at J, with 7 bases in the middle. There are 12 residues in the CDR3. Germline-derived CDR1 and CDR2 are LGHDT and YNNKEL (reference sequence). CDR3 DNA sequence: TGTGCCAGCAGCCAGGGGAGGACTGAAGCTTTCTTT. This translates into CASSQGRTEAFF.

This chain connects TRBV7-9 to TRBJ1-2, with D unclear. The length of the CDR3 is 14 residues. The germline V gene has CDR1 SEHNR and CDR2 FQNEAQ (reference sequence). The V and J ends lost 5 bases and 3 bases respectively, with 13 bases between them. The CDR3 reads CASSPDPGDYGYTF. The CDR3 nucleotides are TGTGCCAGCAGCCCAGACCCCGGAGACTATGGCTACACCTTC.

This chain links TRBV9 with TRBJ2-1, with D possibly TRBD2 on 5 matching bases. Germline-derived CDR1 and CDR2 are SGDLS and YYNGEE. The CDR3 totals 16 residues. The ends were cut back, 0 bases at V and 4 bases at J, with 14 bases in the middle. The chain's CDR3 is CASSVGVAPLYNEQFF. The CDR3 coding sequence is TGTGCCAGCAGCGTAGGTGTAGCGCCCCTGTACAATGAGCAGTTCTTC.

About this clone: Here the CDR3 omits its conserved ending phenylalanine or tryptophan, so a read error is the likely source. Because the CDR3's place on the DNA is in doubt, the DNA is left out and the CDR3 is given as listed by TCRdb. The CDR3 sequence: CASSAPQGKRV. This chain joins TRBV6-4 and TRBJ1-2; the DNA was not compared with TRBD1, the D call given in the table. Including both end residues, the CDR3 is 11 amino acids long. Germline V CDR1 and CDR2: MRHNA, SNTAGT.

CDR3 coding DNA: TGTGCCAGCAGTTTACTACGCCTGTATGAGCAGTTCTTC. The encoded protein is CASSLLRLYEQFF. This rearrangement joins TRBV28 to TRBJ2-1; D unclear. V lost 2 bases, J lost 8 bases, and 10 bases lay in between. Germline V gene lookup returns CDR1 MDHEN and CDR2 SYDVKM. The CDR3 runs 13 residues.

This sequence joins TRBV11-2 and TRBJ2-3; D not certain. This CDR3 contains 13 residues. CDR1 is SGHAT, CDR2 FQNNGV, per germline. Trimming removed 2 bases at V and 4 bases at J, with 7 bases between. The CDR3 region is CASSLIAADTQYF. The CDR3 DNA is TGTGCCAGCAGCTTAATCGCGGCAGATACGCAGTATTTT.

CDR3 sequence: CASSSAGTGQETQYF. The CDR3 DNA reads TGTGCCAGCAGTTCCGCCGGGACAGGACAAGAGACCCAGTACTTC. The chain employs TRBV28 and TRBJ2-5, with 8 positions matching TRBD1. The CDR3 covers 15 residues. V lost 4 bases, J lost 2 bases, and 6 bases stayed unmatched. Germline CDR1 reads MDHEN; CDR2 reads SYDVKM.

The rearrangement links TRBV24-1 to TRBJ2-5, with D hard to call. The V and J ends lost 4 bases and 5 bases respectively, with 13 bases between them. The V gene's germline CDR1 is KGHDR and CDR2 SFDVKD. This CDR3 is built from 14 residues. The CDR3 nucleotides are TGTGCCACCAGTGAAGGCGGTTCTTCCGAGACCCAGTACTTC. Its translation: CATSEGGSSETQYF.

The chain combines TRBV7-6 with TRBJ2-2; D might be TRBD1 (6 bases). Trimming removed 5 bases from V and 1 base from J, with 11 bases in between. Germline V lookup: CDR1 SGHVS, CDR2 FNYEAQ. This CDR3 is built from 15 residues. In nucleotides, the CDR3 is TGTGCCAGCAGCCCCGGACAGTGGAACACCGGGGAGCTGTTTTTT. Its protein product is CASSPGQWNTGELFF. The entire variable domain, with the rest obtained from reference TRBV7-6 and TRBJ2-2, is as follows: GAGVSQSPRYKVTKRGQDVALRCDPISGHVSLYWYRQALGQGPEFLTYFNYEAQQDKSGLPNDRFSAERPEGSISTLTIQRTEQRDSAMYRCASSPGQWNTGELFFGEGSRLTVL.

The CDR3 DNA sequence: TGCGCCAGCAGCTCGGGGAGCTCCTACGAGCAGTACTTC. Its protein is CASSSGSSYEQYF. The chain has TRBV5-1 and TRBJ2-7, with D possibly TRBD2 on 5 matching bases. The germline gives CDR1 SGHRS, CDR2 YFSETQ. V lost 3 bases and J lost 0, with 7 bases in between. The CDR3 loop spans 13 amino acids.

The rearrangement joins TRBV19 to TRBJ1-3; a possible D gene is TRBD1 (6 bases). Trimming pared 1 base from V and 7 bases from J, leaving 14 bases between. The germline gives CDR1 LNHDA, CDR2 SQIVND (reference sequence). CDR3 length: 15 amino acids. The CDR3 sequence is CASSIVGGRINTIYF. The DNA for the CDR3 is TGTGCCAGTAGTATAGTCGGGGGGCGGATCAACACCATATATTTT.

This rearrangement joins TRBV27 to TRBJ2-1; 8 bases align to TRBD2. The V segment lost 5 bases and the J segment 6 bases; nucleotides outside the gene matches: 9. The germline CDR1 and CDR2 sequences are MNHEY and SMNVEV (reference sequence). The CDR3 has 15 amino acids. CDR3 sequence: CASSHLSAGGNEQFF. CDR3 DNA sequence: TGTGCCAGCAGTCACCTTAGCGCGGGAGGCAATGAGCAGTTCTTC.

Only a few counts were recorded for this clone. The chain couples TRBV12-5 to TRBJ1-5; D remains ambiguous. The germline V and J ends were trimmed by 7 bases and 4 bases, with 8 bases remaining between them. CDR1 and CDR2 from the germline V gene are LGHNT and FRNRAP. CDR3 length equals 12 residues. CDR3 DNA: TGTGCTAGTGCGGCGGGGAATCAGCCCCAGCATTTT. Amino acid sequence: CASAAGNQPQHF.

The chain combines TRBV20-1 with TRBJ2-5; TRBD2 is a possible D gene (5 bases). Trimming stripped 5 bases from V and 4 bases from J, with 8 bases between. Germline CDR1 reads DFQATT; CDR2 reads SNEGSKA (reference sequence). CDR3 length: 11 residues. The DNA for the CDR3 is TGCAGTGCTCGTAGCGCAGAGACCCAGTACTTC. Its translation is CSARSAETQYF.

V usage is TRBV29-1 and J usage is TRBJ2-5; 7 bases are shared with TRBD1. Trimming cost V 6 bases and J 1 base; bases outside gene matches: 8. The CDR3 sequence is 14 residues long. Germline assignment: CDR1 SQVTM and CDR2 ANQGSEA. In nucleotides, the CDR3 is TGCAGCGTAGGGGACAGATTACTCCAAGAGACCCAGTACTTC. Its protein product is CSVGDRLLQETQYF.

The genes are TRBV28 and TRBJ1-5; D not resolved. CDR1 and CDR2 from the germline V gene are MDHEN and SYDVKM. This CDR3 has 14 amino acids. Trimming took off 3 bases at V and 6 bases at J, with 12 bases between the two ends. This CDR3 reads CASSFEALSQPQHF. CDR3 nucleotides: TGTGCCAGCAGTTTTGAGGCACTGAGTCAGCCCCAGCATTTT.

The genes are TRBV15 and TRBJ1-5; 8 bases agree with TRBD1. Germline CDR1 reads LNHNV; CDR2 reads YYDKDF (reference sequence). J was trimmed by 1 base and V by 3 bases; bases with no gene match: 8. CDR3 length: 17 amino acids. CDR3 sequence (DNA): TGTGCCACCAGCAGTCCCCAGGGGGCTTTAAGCAATCAGCCCCAGCATTTT. It translates to CATSSPQGALSNQPQHF.

In its sample, this clone was seen a few times. Written as DNA, the CDR3 is TGTGCCAGCAGCGACCGTCCCGGGACAGCCATAGCCGGAAACACCATATATTTT. It translates to CASSDRPGTAIAGNTIYF. The chain couples TRBV9 to TRBJ1-3; 7 nucleotides match TRBD1. CDR1 SGDLS and CDR2 YYNGEE come from the germline V gene. The V segment lost 3 bases and the J segment 4 bases; nucleotides outside the gene matches: 16. The CDR3 consists of 18 residues.

The chain joins TRBV6-2 or TRBV6-3 to TRBJ2-3; D unresolved. Germline values: CDR1 MNHEY, CDR2 SVGEGT. Trimming left V 0 bases short and J 0 bases short, with 4 bases between. The CDR3 runs 14 residues. The CDR3 reads CASSYSTSTDTQYF. CDR3 sequence (DNA): TGTGCCAGCAGTTACTCGACTAGCACAGATACGCAGTATTTT.